Here is one T cell receptor (beta chain) with its context. Study processing details: It was from reference gene primer amplification that nucleated cell counts were estimated. Data came from immunoSEQ multiplex PCR; TCRdb stores just in-frame clones and leaves some out. That table supplies the V and J calls and clone size; D and trimming were determined from the DNA. This sample carries roughly 100,000 clones, around nine tenths of them seen once, and the ten largest clones take approximately 1.9%. The V gene's germline CDR1 is SGHKS and CDR2 YYEKEE (reference sequence). CDR3 length: 15 amino acids. V lost 4 bases and J 1 base, leaving 12 bases between the germline ends. The sample is drawn from a study of blood T cell repertoires in COVID-19. Study-level background: Sites across the United States, Italy and Spain contributed samples from acute and convalescent COVID-19. T cells, B-cell-depleted T cells, or PBMCs supplied cDNA or gDNA.

Recruited during active infection, patients (from Seattle) were subsequently followed longitudinally. The sequencing sample was made of peripheral blood. This receptor was obtained from a woman between 45 and 65 years old with COVID-19, enrolled during active disease. The chain employs TRBV5-5 and TRBJ1-5; D gene ambiguous. The chain's CDR3 is CASSSIGASNQPQHF. CDR3 DNA sequence: TGTGCCAGCAGCAGTATTGGAGCAAGCAATCAGCCCCAGCATTTT.